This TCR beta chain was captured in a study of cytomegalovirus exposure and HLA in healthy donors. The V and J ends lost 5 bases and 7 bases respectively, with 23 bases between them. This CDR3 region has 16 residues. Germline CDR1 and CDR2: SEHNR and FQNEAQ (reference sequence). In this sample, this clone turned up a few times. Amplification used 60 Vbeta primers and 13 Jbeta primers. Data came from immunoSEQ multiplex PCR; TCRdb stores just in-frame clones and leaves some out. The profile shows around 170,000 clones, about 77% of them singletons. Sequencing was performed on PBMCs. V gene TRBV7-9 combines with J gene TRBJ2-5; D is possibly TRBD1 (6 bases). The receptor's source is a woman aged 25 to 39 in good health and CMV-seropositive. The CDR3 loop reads CASSPPRGTSWRTQYF. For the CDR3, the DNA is TGTGCCAGCAGCCCTCCGCGAGGGACATCCTGGCGGACCCAGTACTTC.